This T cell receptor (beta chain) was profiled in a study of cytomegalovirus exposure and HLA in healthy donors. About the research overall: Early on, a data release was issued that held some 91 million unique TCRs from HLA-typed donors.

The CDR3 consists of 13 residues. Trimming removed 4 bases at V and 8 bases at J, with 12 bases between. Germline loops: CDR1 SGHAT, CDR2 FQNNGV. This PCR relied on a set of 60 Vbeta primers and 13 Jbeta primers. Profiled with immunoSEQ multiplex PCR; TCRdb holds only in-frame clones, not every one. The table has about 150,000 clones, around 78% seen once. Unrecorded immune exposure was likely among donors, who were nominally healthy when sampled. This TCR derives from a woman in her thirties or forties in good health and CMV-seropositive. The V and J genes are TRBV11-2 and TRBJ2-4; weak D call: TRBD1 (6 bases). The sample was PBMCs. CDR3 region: CASSWGSGDIQYF. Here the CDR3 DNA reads TGTGCCAGCAGCTGGGGATCAGGGGACATTCAGTACTTC. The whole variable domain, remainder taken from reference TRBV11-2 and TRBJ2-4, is EAGVAQSPRYKIIEKRQSVAFWCNPISGHATLYWYQQILGQGPKLLIQFQNNGVVDDSQLPKDRFSAERLKGVDSTLKIQPAKLEDSAVYLCASSWGSGDIQYFGAGTRLSVL.